These 8 T cell receptor beta chains originate from one sample sequenced in a study of T cells in Graves' hyperthyroidism and ophthalmopathy. Using RNA transcripts as the source, TCR beta CDR3 regions were amplified. A set of HTBI primers served as the primers for a first-round RT-PCR of the TCR CDR3. TCRdb recomputed calls from the multiplex PCR reads with MiXCR, one row per CDR3 protein. The sample contains approximately 870,000 distinct CDR3 sequences, 38% of which appear only once. Material for sequencing was blood. The receptors originated from a young man with Graves' hyperthyroidism.

The chain recombines TRBV12-3 or TRBV12-4 with TRBJ2-7; D unclear. CDR3 length: 12 amino acids. Trimming stripped 2 bases from V and 3 bases from J, with 5 bases between. CDR3 loop: CASSLPNYEQYF. Written as DNA, the CDR3 is TGTGCCAGCAGTTTACCCAACTACGAGCAGTACTTC.

V and J are TRBV2 and TRBJ2-5; TRBD1 might be the D (7 bases). The CDR3 spans 15 residues. Per germline, CDR1 SNHLY and CDR2 FYNNEI. V lost 2 bases and J lost 4, with 14 bases in between. For the CDR3, the DNA is TGTGCCAGCAGTGAAAGCAGGGGGGCTGGAGAGACCCAGTACTTC. It yields the protein CASSESRGAGETQYF.

Concerning this clonotype: It may be a read error: a sequence one base away is much more abundant. The genes are TRBV13 and TRBJ2-7; a possible D gene is TRBD2 (6 bases). CDR3 length: 16 amino acids. Germline assignment: CDR1 PRHDT and CDR2 FYEKMQ (reference sequence). The CDR3 DNA sequence: TGTGCCACCAGCAGCCGCGGGACGCAGAGCTCCTACGAGCAGTACGTC. Its protein is CATSSRGTQSSYEQYV.

V gene TRBV29-1 combines with J gene TRBJ2-5; D unclear. The V gene lost 8 bases and the J gene lost 5 bases, with 15 bases spanning the gap. The CDR3 loop spans 12 amino acids. Germline CDR1 reads SQVTM; CDR2 reads ANQGSEA. CDR3 region: CSSYRMTETQYF. In DNA, the CDR3 is TGCAGCAGTTATAGGATGACGGAGACCCAGTACTTC.

The chain couples TRBV7-8 to TRBJ2-5; no reliable D call. Per germline, CDR1 SGHVS and CDR2 FQNEAQ. CDR3 length: 16 amino acids. V was clipped by 1 base and J by 2 bases, with 14 bases between them. Here the CDR3 reads CASSLVPLVVQETQYF. CDR3 in DNA: TGTGCCAGCAGCTTAGTCCCCCTCGTTGTACAAGAGACCCAGTACTTC.

The V call is TRBV10-3, the J call TRBJ1-6, with TRBD1 as a possible D gene (6 bases). CDR1 is ENHRY and CDR2 is SYGVKD in the germline V gene. Trimming cost V 5 bases and J 7 bases, with 9 bases left between them. This CDR3 contains 13 residues. The CDR3: CAISQGPNSPLHF. The CDR3, as DNA: TGTGCCATCAGTCAGGGGCCGAATTCACCCCTCCACTTT.

This clonotype was counted at least ten times. The rearrangement joins TRBV15 to TRBJ1-1, with 7 nucleotides matching TRBD1. After removal of 5 bases from V and 11 bases from J, the junction contained 11 bases not matched to a gene. The CDR3 extends over 13 amino acids. Per the germline V gene, CDR1 is LNHNV and CDR2 is YYDKDF (reference sequence). CDR3 nucleotides: TGTGCCACCAGCCGTCAGGGGGAGGGCAAGGCTTTCTTT. Translated: CATSRQGEGKAFF.

Notes on this clonotype: An end of the junction differs from the germline gene, which may be a read error. The chain is built from TRBV10-3 and TRBJ2-7; D is tentatively TRBD1 or TRBD2 (5 bases each). CDR3 length: 12 residues. CDR1 is ENHRY, CDR2 SYGVKD, per germline. The CDR3 loop is CAISESKGELYF. CDR3 coding DNA: TGTGCCATCAGTGAGTCGAAAGGGGAGCTGTACTTC.